This T cell receptor (beta chain) was captured by sequencing in a study of shared clonotypes between healthy human individuals. Study-level points and caveats: Larger richness was generally estimated for naive than memory subsets.

The table came from immunoSEQ multiplex PCR; TCRdb's copy has only in-frame clones and leaves some out. The sample includes 900,000 to 1,200,000 clones, around 78% of them seen just once. Regarding this clone: The antigen is not known.

Trimming left V 4 bases short and J 4 bases short, with 19 bases between. This CDR3 is built from 16 residues. The germline CDR1 and CDR2 sequences are MDHEN and SYDVKM. Sequenced input: memory CD4+ T cells from PBMCs. Subset defined: CD45RA-negative fraction. The sequence derives from a man in his late teens or twenties in good health. Some clones in this sample may be carry-over from other donors' samples. This sequence joins TRBV28 and TRBJ1-1; unclear D gene. The CDR3 bases are TGTGCCAGCAGTTCCCACCCAGGAGGCAGGTCCACTGAAGCTTTCTTT. It codes for CASSSHPGGRSTEAFF.